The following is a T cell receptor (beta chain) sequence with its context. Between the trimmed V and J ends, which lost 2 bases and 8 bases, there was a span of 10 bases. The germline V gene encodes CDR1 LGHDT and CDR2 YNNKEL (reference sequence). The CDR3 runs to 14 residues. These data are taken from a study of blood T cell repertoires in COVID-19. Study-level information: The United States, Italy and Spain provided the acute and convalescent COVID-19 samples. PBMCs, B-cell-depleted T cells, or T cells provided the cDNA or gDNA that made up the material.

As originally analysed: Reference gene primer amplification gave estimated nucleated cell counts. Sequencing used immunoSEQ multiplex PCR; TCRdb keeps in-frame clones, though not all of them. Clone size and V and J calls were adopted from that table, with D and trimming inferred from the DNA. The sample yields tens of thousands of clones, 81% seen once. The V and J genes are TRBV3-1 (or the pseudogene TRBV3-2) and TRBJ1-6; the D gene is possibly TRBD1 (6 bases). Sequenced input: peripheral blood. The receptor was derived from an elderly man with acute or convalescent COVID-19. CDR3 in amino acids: CASSQWGLDSPLHF. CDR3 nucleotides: TGTGCCAGCAGCCAATGGGGGCTGGATTCACCCCTCCACTTT.